This section outlines one T cell receptor (beta chain) sequence together with its context. Its target is unknown. This sample is part of a study of T cell responses to AZD1222 COVID-19 vaccine. Across the whole study: Second doses that came at about 4 or about 12 weeks were put together.

Data came from immunoSEQ multiplex PCR; TCRdb stores just in-frame clones and leaves some out. The sample includes around 99,000 clones, roughly 92% of them seen just once. Study-wide results and limits: In a largely white British group with more females than males, clonal diversity was possibly underestimated.

The CDR3 length is 13 residues. Trimming cost V 5 bases and J 5 bases, with 10 bases left between them. Germline assignment: CDR1 SNHLY and CDR2 FYNNEI. This specimen was peripheral blood, taken on day 0 of AZD1222 vaccination. The receptor comes from an adult in good health. The chain recombines TRBV2 with TRBJ1-5; D unresolved. The CDR3 protein is CASSFPGDQPQHF. The CDR3 coding sequence is TGTGCCAGCAGTTTCCCGGGAGATCAGCCCCAGCATTTT.